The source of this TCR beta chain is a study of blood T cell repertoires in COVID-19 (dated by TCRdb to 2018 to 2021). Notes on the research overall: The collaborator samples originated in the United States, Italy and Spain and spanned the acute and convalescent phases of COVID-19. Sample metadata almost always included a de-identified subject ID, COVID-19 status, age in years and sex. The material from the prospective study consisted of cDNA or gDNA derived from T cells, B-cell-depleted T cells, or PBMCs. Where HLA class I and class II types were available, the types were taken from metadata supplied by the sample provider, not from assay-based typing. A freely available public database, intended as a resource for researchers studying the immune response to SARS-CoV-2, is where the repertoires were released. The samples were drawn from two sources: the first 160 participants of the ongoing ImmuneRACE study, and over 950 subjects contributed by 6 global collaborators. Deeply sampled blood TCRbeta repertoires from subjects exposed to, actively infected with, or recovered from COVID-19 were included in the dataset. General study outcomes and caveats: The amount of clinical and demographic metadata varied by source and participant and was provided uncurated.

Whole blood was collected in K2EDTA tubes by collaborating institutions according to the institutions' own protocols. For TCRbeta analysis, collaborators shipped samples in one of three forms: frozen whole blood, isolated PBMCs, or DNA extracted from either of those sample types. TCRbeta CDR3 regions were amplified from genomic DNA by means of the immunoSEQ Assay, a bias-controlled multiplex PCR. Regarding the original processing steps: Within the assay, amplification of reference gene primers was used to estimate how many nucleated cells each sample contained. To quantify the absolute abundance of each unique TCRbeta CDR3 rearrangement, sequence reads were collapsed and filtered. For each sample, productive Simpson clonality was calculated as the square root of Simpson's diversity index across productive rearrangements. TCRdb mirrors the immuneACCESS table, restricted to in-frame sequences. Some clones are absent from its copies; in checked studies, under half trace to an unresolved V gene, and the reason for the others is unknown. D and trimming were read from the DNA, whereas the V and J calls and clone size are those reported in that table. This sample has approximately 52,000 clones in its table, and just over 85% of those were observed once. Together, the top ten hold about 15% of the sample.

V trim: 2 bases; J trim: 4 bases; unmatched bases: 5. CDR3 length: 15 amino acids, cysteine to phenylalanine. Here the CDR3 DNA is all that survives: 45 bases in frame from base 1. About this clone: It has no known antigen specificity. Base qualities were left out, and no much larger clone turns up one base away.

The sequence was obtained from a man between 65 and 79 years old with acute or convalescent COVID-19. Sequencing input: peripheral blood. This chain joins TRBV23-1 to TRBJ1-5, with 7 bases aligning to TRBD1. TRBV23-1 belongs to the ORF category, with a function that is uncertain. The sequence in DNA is TGCGCCAGCAGTCAAGGACAGGTTCGTAATCAGCCCCAGCATTTT. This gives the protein CASSQGQVRNQPQHF.